The clone carrying this TCR beta chain is medium-sized by frequency. Its antigen is as yet unknown. These data belong to a study of CXCR3-negative and CXCR3-positive naive CD8 T cells. The germline V gene has CDR1 SEHNR and CDR2 FQNEAQ (reference sequence). CDR3 length: 12 amino acids. Study-wide results and limits: Researchers reported similar TRBV-TRBJ usage in naive CXCR3-negative and CXCR3-positive cells, though memory differed.

Carrying UMI labels, the TRB cDNA libraries were prepared through 5' RACE. TCRdb derives one entry per CDR3 protein from the 5' RACE reads, leaving out DNA. This sample contains some 4,000 distinct CDR3 sequences. The source material was naive CXCR3- CD8+ T cells from blood. Subset: CD45RO-CCR7+CD27+CD95- naive CD8+ T cells lacking CXCR3 (TNR3-). The chain joins TRBV7-9 to TRBJ2-7. The clonotype was recovered from a human donor in good health. Some clones in this sample may be carry-over from other donors' samples. CDR3 sequence: CASSSPAHEQYF.